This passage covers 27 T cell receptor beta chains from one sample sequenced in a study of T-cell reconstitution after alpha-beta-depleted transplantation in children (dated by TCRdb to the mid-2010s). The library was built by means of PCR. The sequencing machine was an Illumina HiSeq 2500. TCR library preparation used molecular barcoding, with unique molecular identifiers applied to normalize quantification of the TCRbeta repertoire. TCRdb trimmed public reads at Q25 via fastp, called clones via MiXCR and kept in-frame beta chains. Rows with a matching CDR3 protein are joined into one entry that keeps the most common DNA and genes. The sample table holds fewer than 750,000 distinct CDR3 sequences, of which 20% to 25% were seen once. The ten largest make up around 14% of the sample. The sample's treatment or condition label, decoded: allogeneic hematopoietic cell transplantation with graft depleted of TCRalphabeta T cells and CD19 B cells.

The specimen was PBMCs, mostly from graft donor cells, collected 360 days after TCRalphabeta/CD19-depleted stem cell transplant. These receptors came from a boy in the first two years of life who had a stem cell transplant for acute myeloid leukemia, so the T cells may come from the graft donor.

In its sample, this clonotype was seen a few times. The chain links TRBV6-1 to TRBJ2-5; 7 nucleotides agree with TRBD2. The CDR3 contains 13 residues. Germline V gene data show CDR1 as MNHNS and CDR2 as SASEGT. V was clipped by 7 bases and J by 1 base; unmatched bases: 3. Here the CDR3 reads CASIAGPQETQYF. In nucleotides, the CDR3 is TGTGCCAGCATAGCGGGCCCCCAAGAGACCCAGTACTTC.

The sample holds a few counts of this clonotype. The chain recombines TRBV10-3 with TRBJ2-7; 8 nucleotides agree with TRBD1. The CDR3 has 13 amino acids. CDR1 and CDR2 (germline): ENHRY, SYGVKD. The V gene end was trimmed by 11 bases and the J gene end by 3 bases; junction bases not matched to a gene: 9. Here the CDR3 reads CAVSTGEGYEQYV. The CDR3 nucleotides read TGTGCCGTCTCGACAGGGGAAGGCTACGAGCAGTACGTC.

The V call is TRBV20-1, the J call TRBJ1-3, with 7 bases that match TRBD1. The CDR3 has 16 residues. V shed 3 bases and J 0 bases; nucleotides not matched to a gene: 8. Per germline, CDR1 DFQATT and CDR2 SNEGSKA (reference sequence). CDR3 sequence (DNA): TGCAGTGCTAGTCCGGGACAGAAAATCTCTGGAAACACCATATATTTT. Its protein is CSASPGQKISGNTIYF.

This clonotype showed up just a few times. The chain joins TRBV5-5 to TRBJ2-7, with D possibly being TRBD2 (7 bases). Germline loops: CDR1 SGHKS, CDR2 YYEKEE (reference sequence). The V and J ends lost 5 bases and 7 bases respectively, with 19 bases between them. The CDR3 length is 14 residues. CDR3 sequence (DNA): TGTGCCAGCAGATTACCGGGGGGCTTGGGTGAGCAGTACTTC. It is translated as CASRLPGGLGEQYF.

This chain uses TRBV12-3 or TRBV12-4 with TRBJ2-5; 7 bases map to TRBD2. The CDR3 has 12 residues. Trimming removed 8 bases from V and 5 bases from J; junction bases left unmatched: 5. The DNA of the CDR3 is TGTGCCAGCCAAGGACTAGTTGAGACCCAGTACTTC. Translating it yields CASQGLVETQYF.

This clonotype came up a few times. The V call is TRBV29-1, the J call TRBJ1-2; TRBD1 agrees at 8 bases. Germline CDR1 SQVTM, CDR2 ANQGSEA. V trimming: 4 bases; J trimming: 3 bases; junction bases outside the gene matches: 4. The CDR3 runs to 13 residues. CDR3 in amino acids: CSVGTGSYYGYTF. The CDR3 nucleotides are TGCAGCGTTGGGACAGGGTCTTACTATGGCTACACCTTC. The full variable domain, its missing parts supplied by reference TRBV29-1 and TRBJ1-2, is SAVISQKPSRDICQRGTSLTIQCQVDSQVTMMFWYRQQPGQSLTLIATANQGSEATYESGFVIDKFPISRPNLTFSTLTVSNMSPEDSSIYLCSVGTGSYYGYTFGSGTRLTVV.

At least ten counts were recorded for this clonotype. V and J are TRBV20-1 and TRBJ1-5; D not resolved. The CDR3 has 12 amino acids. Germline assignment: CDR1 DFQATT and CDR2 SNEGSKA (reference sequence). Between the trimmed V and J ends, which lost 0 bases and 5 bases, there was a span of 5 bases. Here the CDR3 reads CSARDVDQPQHF. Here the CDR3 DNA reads TGCAGTGCTAGAGATGTGGATCAGCCCCAGCATTTT.

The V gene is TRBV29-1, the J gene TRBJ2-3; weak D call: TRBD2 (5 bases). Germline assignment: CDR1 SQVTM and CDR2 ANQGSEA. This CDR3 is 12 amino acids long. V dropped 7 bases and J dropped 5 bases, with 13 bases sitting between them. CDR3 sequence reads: CSGAGVGDTQYF. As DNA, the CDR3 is TGCAGCGGGGCCGGGGTGGGAGATACGCAGTATTTT.

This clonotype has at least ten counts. CDR3 region: CASSESAGSLYNEQFF. The CDR3 bases are TGTGCCAGCAGTGAATCGGCGGGGAGTCTCTACAATGAGCAGTTCTTC. This chain joins TRBV25-1 and TRBJ2-1; D perhaps matches TRBD2 (6 bases). CDR1 is MGHDK, CDR2 SYGVNS, per germline. The CDR3 spans 16 residues. V was pared by 1 base and J by 3 bases, with 13 bases between.

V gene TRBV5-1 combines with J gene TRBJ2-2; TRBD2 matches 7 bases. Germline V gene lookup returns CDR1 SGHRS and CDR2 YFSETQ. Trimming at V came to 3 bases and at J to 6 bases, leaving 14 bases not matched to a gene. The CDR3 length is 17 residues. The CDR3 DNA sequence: TGCGCCAGCAGCTCCTACCGGGACTACTACGACGCCGGGGAGCTGTTTTTT. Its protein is CASSSYRDYYDAGELFF.

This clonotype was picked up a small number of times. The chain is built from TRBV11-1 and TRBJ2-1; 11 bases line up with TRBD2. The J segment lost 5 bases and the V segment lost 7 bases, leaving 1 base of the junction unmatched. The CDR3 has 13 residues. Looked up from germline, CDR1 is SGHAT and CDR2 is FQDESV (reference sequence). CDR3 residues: CASTGLADNEQFF. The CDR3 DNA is TGTGCCAGCACGGGACTAGCGGACAATGAGCAGTTCTTC.

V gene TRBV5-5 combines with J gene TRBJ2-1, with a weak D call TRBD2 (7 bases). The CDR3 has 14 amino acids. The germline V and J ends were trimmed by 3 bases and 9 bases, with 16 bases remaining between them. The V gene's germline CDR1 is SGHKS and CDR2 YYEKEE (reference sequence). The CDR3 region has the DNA TGTGCCAGCAGCTCGGCGGGGGCCGCGCTTGAGCAGTTCTTC. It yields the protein CASSSAGAALEQFF.

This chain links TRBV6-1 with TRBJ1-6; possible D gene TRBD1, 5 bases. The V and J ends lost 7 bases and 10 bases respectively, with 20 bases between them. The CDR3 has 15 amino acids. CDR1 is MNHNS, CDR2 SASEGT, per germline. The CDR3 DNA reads TGTGCCAGCACCGAAGACAGAGGAAGTACCTCACCCCTCCACTTT. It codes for CASTEDRGSTSPLHF.

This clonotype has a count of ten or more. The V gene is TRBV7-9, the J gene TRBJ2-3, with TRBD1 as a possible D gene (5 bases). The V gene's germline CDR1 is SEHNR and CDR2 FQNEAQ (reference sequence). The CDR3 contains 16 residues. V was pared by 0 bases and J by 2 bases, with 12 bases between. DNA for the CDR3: TGTGCCAGCAGCTTAGCCGAACAGGCGCCCACAGATACGCAGTATTTT. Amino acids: CASSLAEQAPTDTQYF.

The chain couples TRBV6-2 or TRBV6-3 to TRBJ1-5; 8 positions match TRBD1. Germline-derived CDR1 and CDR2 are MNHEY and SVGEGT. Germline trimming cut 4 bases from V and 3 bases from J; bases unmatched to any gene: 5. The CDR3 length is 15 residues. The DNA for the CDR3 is TGTGCCAGCAGTTCCGGGACAGGCTTCAATCAGCCCCAGCATTTT. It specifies CASSSGTGFNQPQHF.

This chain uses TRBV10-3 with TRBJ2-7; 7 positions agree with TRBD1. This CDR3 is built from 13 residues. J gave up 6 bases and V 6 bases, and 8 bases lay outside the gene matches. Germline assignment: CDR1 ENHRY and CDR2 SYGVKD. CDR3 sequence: CAISYRGYSEQYF. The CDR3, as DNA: TGTGCCATCAGCTACAGGGGATATAGCGAGCAGTACTTC.

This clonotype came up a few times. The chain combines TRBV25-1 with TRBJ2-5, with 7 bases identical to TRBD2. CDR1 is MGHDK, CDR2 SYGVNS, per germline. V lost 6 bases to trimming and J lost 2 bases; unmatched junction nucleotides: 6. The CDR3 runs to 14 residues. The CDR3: CASRGDGGQETQYF. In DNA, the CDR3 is TGTGCCAGCAGGGGGGACGGGGGGCAAGAGACCCAGTACTTC.

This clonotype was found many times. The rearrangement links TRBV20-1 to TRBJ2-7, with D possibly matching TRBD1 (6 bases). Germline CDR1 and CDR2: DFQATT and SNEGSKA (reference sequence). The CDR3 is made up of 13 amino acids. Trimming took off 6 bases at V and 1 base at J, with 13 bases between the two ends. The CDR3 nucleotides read TGCAGTGCCCCTCCGGACAGTTCCTACGAGCAGTACGTC. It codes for CSAPPDSSYEQYV.

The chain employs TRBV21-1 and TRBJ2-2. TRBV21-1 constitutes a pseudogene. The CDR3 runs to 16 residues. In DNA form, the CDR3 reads TGTGCCAGCAGCAAACTACGGCTACCCAACACCGGGGAGCTGTTTTTT. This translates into CASSKLRLPNTGELFF.

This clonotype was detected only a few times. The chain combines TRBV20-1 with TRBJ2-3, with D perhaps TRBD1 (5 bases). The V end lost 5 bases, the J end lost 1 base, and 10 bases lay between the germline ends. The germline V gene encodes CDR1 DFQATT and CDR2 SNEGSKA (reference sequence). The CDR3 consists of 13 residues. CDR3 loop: CSAPLGGTDTQYF. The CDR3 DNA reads TGCAGTGCTCCCTTAGGGGGCACAGATACGCAGTATTTT.

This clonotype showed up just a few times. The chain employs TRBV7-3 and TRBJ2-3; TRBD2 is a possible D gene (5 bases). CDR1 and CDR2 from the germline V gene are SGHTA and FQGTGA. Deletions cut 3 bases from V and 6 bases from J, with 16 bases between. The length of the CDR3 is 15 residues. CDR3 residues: CASSLRMSAGDTQYF. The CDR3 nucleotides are TGTGCCAGCAGCTTGAGGATGTCGGCGGGCGATACGCAGTATTTT.

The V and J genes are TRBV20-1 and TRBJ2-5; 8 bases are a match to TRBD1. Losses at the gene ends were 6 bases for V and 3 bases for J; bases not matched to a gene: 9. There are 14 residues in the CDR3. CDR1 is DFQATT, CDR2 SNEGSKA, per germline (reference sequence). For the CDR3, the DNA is TGCAGTGCCAGACCGGAGGACAGGGAAGAGACCCAGTACTTC. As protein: CSARPEDREETQYF.

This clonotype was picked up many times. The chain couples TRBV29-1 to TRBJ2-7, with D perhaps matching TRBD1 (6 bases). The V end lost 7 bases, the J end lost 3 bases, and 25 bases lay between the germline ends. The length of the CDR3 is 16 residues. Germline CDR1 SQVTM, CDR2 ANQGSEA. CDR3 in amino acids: CSAYLKFGTYGYEQYF. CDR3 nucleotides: TGCAGCGCCTACCTAAAATTTGGGACATATGGCTACGAGCAGTACTTC.

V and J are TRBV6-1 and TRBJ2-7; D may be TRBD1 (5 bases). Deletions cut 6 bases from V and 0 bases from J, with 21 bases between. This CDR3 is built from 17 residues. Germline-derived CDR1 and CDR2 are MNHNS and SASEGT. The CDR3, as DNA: TGTGCCAGCAGAGACCTGACTCAGGGTGATAGCTCCTACGAGCAGTACTTC. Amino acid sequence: CASRDLTQGDSSYEQYF.

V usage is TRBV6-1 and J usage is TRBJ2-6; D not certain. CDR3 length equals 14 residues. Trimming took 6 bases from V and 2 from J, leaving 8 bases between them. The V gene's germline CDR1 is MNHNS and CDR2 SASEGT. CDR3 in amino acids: CASSLLTGANVLTF. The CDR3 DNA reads TGTGCCAGCAGCCTTTTGACTGGGGCCAACGTCCTGACTTTC.

The chain's CDR3 is CASSPYGGRPPYEQYV. The CDR3 nucleotides are TGTGCCAGCAGCCCCTACGGGGGCCGCCCTCCCTACGAGCAGTACGTC. V gene TRBV28 combines with J gene TRBJ2-7, with D perhaps given as TRBD1 or TRBD2 (6 bases each). The CDR3 totals 16 residues. The germline V gene encodes CDR1 MDHEN and CDR2 SYDVKM. Trimming cost V 6 bases and J 2 bases, with 20 bases left between them.

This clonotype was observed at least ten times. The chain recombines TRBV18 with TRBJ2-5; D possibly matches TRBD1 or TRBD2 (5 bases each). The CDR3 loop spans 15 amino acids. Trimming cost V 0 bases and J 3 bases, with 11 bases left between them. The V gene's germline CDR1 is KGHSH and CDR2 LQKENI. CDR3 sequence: CASSPPGTDKETQYF. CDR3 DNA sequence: TGTGCCAGCTCACCACCGGGGACGGACAAAGAGACCCAGTACTTC. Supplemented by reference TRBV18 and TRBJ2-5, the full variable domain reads NAGVMQNPRHLVRRRGQEARLRCSPMKGHSHVYWYRQLPEEGLKFMVYLQKENIIDESGMPKERFSAEFPKEGPSILRIQQVVRGDSAAYFCASSPPGTDKETQYFGPGTRLLVL.